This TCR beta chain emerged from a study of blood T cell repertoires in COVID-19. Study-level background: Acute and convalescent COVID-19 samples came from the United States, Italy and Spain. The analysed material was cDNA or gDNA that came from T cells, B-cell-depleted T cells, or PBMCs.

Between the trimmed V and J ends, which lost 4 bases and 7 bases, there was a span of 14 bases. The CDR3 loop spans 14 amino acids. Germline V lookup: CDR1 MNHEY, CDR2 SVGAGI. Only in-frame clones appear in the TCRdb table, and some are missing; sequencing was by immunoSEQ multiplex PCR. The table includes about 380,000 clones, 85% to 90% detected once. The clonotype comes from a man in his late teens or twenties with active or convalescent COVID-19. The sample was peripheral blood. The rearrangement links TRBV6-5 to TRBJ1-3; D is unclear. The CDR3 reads CASSLQESGNTIYF. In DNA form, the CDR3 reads TGTGCCAGCAGTTTGCAGGAAAGCGGCAACACCATATATTTT.